The present T cell receptor beta chain was sequenced within a study of T-cell reconstitution after alpha-beta-depleted transplantation in children (dated by TCRdb to the mid-2010s). Regarding the complete study: Using TCR repertoire profiling, the study quantitatively followed how T-cell immune reconstitution unfolded in children after TCRalphabeta/CD19-depleted allogeneic hematopoietic cell transplantation.

Based on the germline V gene, the CDR1 and CDR2 sequences are SNHLY and FYNNEI. Taken from cysteine to phenylalanine, the CDR3 has 12 residues. The CDR3 DNA has 36 bases and is translated from base 1. V lost 10 bases and J lost 4 bases, and the count of bases not matched to a germline gene is 3. Broader findings and caveats from the paper: Apparently early alphabetaT-cell count recovery about two months after transplant reportedly relied on only several hundred rapidly expanded clones derived from non-depleted graft cells. In some patients, the high TCRbeta diversity seen at day 60 was put down to recipient T cells and intrathymic progenitors that had survived conditioning. The frequencies of hyperexpanded clones fell over the following months, and after one year, T-cell counts and TCRbeta diversity were mostly attributed to newly produced T cells.

With respect to this clonotype: Its binding antigen is unknown. Within one base of it there is no much larger clone, and no base qualities were kept.

The library relied on PCR. The run used an Illumina HiSeq 2500. TCR libraries were prepared with molecular barcoding, using unique molecular identifiers to normalize TCRbeta repertoire quantification. The public reads were reanalyzed by TCRdb: fastp trimming at Q25, MiXCR alignment, in-frame beta chains only. Entries are consolidated by CDR3 protein sequence, retaining the most common genes and DNA. In all, the sample holds some 130,000 distinct CDR3 sequences, and about 9.5% of those were seen once. 24% of the sample is held by the ten biggest clonotypes. The treatment or condition label on this specimen signifies: allogeneic hematopoietic cell transplantation with graft depleted of TCRalphabeta T cells and CD19 B cells. Transplant recipients were children who received TCRalphabeta/CD19-depleted allogeneic hematopoietic cell grafts.

Sequencing used PBMCs, mostly from graft donor cells, obtained 180 days after TCRalphabeta/CD19-depleted stem cell transplant. The sequence was collected from a girl under two years old who had a stem cell transplant for combined immunodeficiency, so the T cells may come from the graft donor. This chain joins TRBV2 to TRBJ2-5, with TRBD1 matching 10 junction bases. In nucleotides, the sequence is TGTGCCATAGGACAGGGGGGAGAGACCCAGTACTTC. It is translated as CAIGQGGETQYF.